A single sample gave rise to the 26 T cell receptor beta chains below, sequenced in a study of memory CD4+ T cells and cytomegalovirus serostatus. Method: immunoSEQ multiplex PCR; TCRdb's copy keeps in-frame clones and lacks some. The data hold about 60,000 clones, with around 85% observed a single time. Single viable CD3+CD4+CD8-CD45RO+ cells were sorted as the memory CD4+ T cells. Sequenced material: memory CD4+ T cells from blood. All receptors come from an adult in good health and CMV-seronegative.

V usage is TRBV20-1 and J usage is TRBJ2-1, with D tentatively TRBD1 (5 bases). Germline CDR1 and CDR2: DFQATT and SNEGSKA (reference sequence). The CDR3 loop spans 11 amino acids. V lost 4 bases and J lost 5, with 6 bases in between. CDR3 sequence reads: CSATTDNEQFF. CDR3 nucleotide sequence: TGCAGTGCTACGACAGACAATGAGCAGTTCTTC.

V gene TRBV10-1 combines with J gene TRBJ2-2, with D perhaps TRBD1 (5 bases). Trimming took 5 bases from V and 1 from J, leaving 5 bases between them. The CDR3 is made up of 13 amino acids. Germline values: CDR1 WNHNN, CDR2 SYGVQD (reference sequence). The CDR3 region has the DNA TGCGCCAGCAGTACAGGGAACACCGGGGAGCTGTTTTTT. This sequence encodes CASSTGNTGELFF.

V usage is TRBV7-6 and J usage is TRBJ2-1; 7 bases fit TRBD2. Per germline, CDR1 SGHVS and CDR2 FNYEAQ. The CDR3 consists of 16 residues. With V trimmed by 5 bases and J by 5 bases, 12 bases remained unmatched. The CDR3 sequence: CASSVSSGSGNNEQFF. In DNA, the CDR3 is TGTGCCAGCAGCGTAAGTTCGGGGAGCGGGAACAATGAGCAGTTCTTC. Looking up the rest from reference TRBV7-6 and TRBJ2-1 gives the full variable domain: GAGVSQSPRYKVTKRGQDVALRCDPISGHVSLYWYRQALGQGPEFLTYFNYEAQQDKSGLPNDRFSAERPEGSISTLTIQRTEQRDSAMYRCASSVSSGSGNNEQFFGPGTRLTVL.

V gene TRBV6-5 combines with J gene TRBJ2-5; 9 nucleotides agree with TRBD1. CDR3 size: 13 residues. After removal of 4 bases from V and 7 bases from J, the junction contained 4 bases not matched to a gene. Germline lookup yields CDR1 MNHEY and CDR2 SVGAGI. The CDR3 loop reads CASSFRQGGTQYF. In DNA, the CDR3 is TGTGCCAGCAGTTTCCGACAGGGGGGGACCCAGTACTTC.

V usage is TRBV4-1 and J usage is TRBJ2-2; TRBD2 agrees at 9 bases. J gave up 3 bases and V 0 bases, and 11 bases lay outside the gene matches. Germline assignment: CDR1 MGHRA and CDR2 YSYEKL. This CDR3 comprises 19 residues. The CDR3 is CASSQDDPAGGGHTGELFF. The DNA for the CDR3 is TGCGCCAGCAGCCAAGATGACCCAGCGGGGGGCGGGCACACCGGGGAGCTGTTTTTT.

In the case of this clone: A junction boundary mismatches the germline segment, possibly from a read error. The V and J genes are TRBV5-3 and TRBJ2-4; D possibly corresponds to TRBD2 (5 bases). TRBV5-3 is sorted into the ORF group, with uncertain function. The CDR3 loop spans 16 amino acids. DNA for the CDR3: TGTGCCAGAAGCCCAGATAGGGAGCGTAATCGCATTTTCTCCCTATTC. It codes for CARSPDRERNRIFSLF.

The chain carries TRBV19 and TRBJ1-2; D call uncertain. The CDR3 runs 14 residues. V was clipped by 7 bases and J by 2 bases, with 14 bases between them. Germline V gene lookup returns CDR1 LNHDA and CDR2 SQIVND (reference sequence). CDR3 sequence: CASTRLSRNYGYTF. CDR3 in DNA: TGTGCCAGTACCCGACTCTCGAGAAACTATGGCTACACCTTC.

The V gene is TRBV28, the J gene TRBJ1-3; perhaps TRBD1 as D (6 bases). This CDR3 region has 14 residues. The germline gives CDR1 MDHEN, CDR2 SYDVKM. With 8 bases removed from V and 3 bases from J, the gap between germline ends came to 14 bases. CDR3 sequence: CASGTGGGGNTIYF. CDR3 in DNA: TGTGCCAGCGGAACTGGGGGCGGTGGAAACACCATATATTTT. Supplemented by reference TRBV28 and TRBJ1-3, the full variable domain reads DVKVTQSSRYLVKRTGEKVFLECVQDMDHENMFWYRQDPGLGLRLIYFSYDVKMKEKGDIPEGYSVSREKKERFSLILESASTNQTSMYLCASGTGGGGNTIYFGEGSWLTVV.

CDR3 nucleotide sequence: TGTGCCAGCAGTCTCCAGTCTCGAAGCAATCAGCCCCAGCATTTT. It encodes CASSLQSRSNQPQHF. The rearrangement links TRBV2 to TRBJ1-5; D is ambiguous. Germline CDR1 and CDR2: SNHLY and FYNNEI. V dropped 5 bases and J dropped 1 base, with 12 bases sitting between them. This CDR3 spans 15 amino acids.

The V and J genes are TRBV6-5 and TRBJ2-3; 9 bases align to TRBD2. Germline V lookup: CDR1 MNHEY, CDR2 SVGAGI. Losses at the gene ends were 5 bases for V and 8 bases for J; bases not matched to a gene: 11. CDR3 length equals 15 residues. CDR3 loop: CASSINSGGRGTQYF. As DNA, the CDR3 is TGTGCCAGCAGTATCAATAGCGGGGGAAGGGGTACGCAGTATTTT.

The rearrangement uses TRBV11-2 and TRBJ2-7; D remains ambiguous. CDR1 is SGHAT and CDR2 is FQNNGV in the germline V gene. The CDR3 has 13 amino acids. V was cut by 5 bases and J by 6 bases, with 14 bases left in between. The CDR3, as DNA: TGTGCCAGCAGCCAATGGCAGAACGCCGAGCAGTACTTC. It codes for CASSQWQNAEQYF.

This chain connects TRBV6-6 to TRBJ2-2; 10 bases match TRBD2. Germline CDR1 reads MNHNY; CDR2 reads SVGAGI (reference sequence). The J segment lost 3 bases and the V segment lost 5 bases, leaving 6 bases of the junction unmatched. The CDR3 length is 16 residues. CDR3 protein: CASSKPLAGDTGELFF. The CDR3 DNA follows: TGTGCCAGCAGTAAACCGCTAGCGGGGGACACCGGGGAGCTGTTTTTT.

The V gene is TRBV7-6, the J gene TRBJ1-4; D is undetermined. The CDR3 is 13 amino acids. Trimming removed 3 bases from V and 3 bases from J, with 5 bases in between. From germline, CDR1 is SGHVS and CDR2 FNYEAQ. CDR3 nucleotides: TGTGCCAGCAGCTTTTCAGCTAATGAAAAACTGTTTTTT. Amino acid sequence: CASSFSANEKLFF.

The genes are TRBV4-2 and TRBJ1-1, with 8 positions matching TRBD1. V lost 2 bases, J lost 1 base, and 6 bases stayed unmatched. This CDR3 contains 16 residues. Germline V gives CDR1 LGHNA, CDR2 YNFKEQ. CDR3 coding DNA: TGTGCCAGCAGCCAAATTTCAGGGGGCTGGAACACTGAAGCTTTCTTT. It yields the protein CASSQISGGWNTEAFF.

The chain is built from TRBV6-6 and TRBJ1-4; the match to TRBD1 covers 8 bases. The junction had 5 bases not matched to a gene; V was cut back by 4 bases and J by 4 bases. Per the germline V gene, CDR1 is MNHNY and CDR2 is SVGAGI (reference sequence). This CDR3 is 15 amino acids long. CDR3 loop: CASSLDRGHNEKLFF. For the CDR3, the DNA is TGTGCCAGCAGTTTAGACAGGGGCCATAATGAAAAACTGTTTTTT.

V and J are TRBV28 and TRBJ1-1; the match to TRBD1 covers 7 bases. V shed 3 bases, J shed 1 base, and the junction held 8 bases outside the gene matches. Looked up from germline, CDR1 is MDHEN and CDR2 is SYDVKM. CDR3 length: 16 amino acids. As DNA, the CDR3 is TGTGCCAGCAGTTTTATCGCAGGGGGTCAGAACACTGAAGCTTTCTTT. As protein: CASSFIAGGQNTEAFF.

The chain employs TRBV28 and TRBJ1-1, with TRBD1 matching 9 bases. CDR3 length: 13 amino acids. Germline CDR1 and CDR2: MDHEN and SYDVKM. V was pared by 6 bases and J by 13 bases, with 12 bases of the junction left unmatched. The CDR3 DNA reads TGTGCCAGCAGCACCGGGACAGGGACTCGGGGTTTCTTT. It is translated as CASSTGTGTRGFF.

In this sample, this clone turned up a few times. The chain is built from TRBV15 and TRBJ1-2; 7 positions agree with TRBD1. Germline V CDR1 and CDR2: LNHNV, YYDKDF (reference sequence). V was pared by 5 bases and J by 4 bases, with 10 bases of the junction left unmatched. The CDR3 is 15 residues long. CDR3 in amino acids: CATSPQTQGTYGYTF. CDR3 DNA: TGTGCCACCAGCCCCCAGACACAGGGGACCTATGGCTACACCTTC. Supplemented by reference TRBV15 and TRBJ1-2, the full variable domain reads DAMVIQNPRYQVTQFGKPVTLSCSQTLNHNVMYWYQQKSSQAPKLLFHYYDKDFNNEADTPDNFQSRRPNTSFCFLDIRSPGLGDTAMYLCATSPQTQGTYGYTFGSGTRLTVV.

The chain recombines TRBV15 with TRBJ1-6, with 9 bases identical to TRBD1. J lost 8 bases, V lost 0 bases, and 11 bases had no gene match. This CDR3 has 18 residues. Germline V CDR1 and CDR2: LNHNV, YYDKDF (reference sequence). The CDR3 DNA reads as TGTGCCACCAGCAGAGAGGGAAGAAGGGACAGGGCGGATTCACCCCTCCACTTT. Its protein is CATSREGRRDRADSPLHF.

CDR3 sequence reads: CASSQPRSNRGWNQPQHF. CDR3 in DNA: TGTGCCAGCAGCCAACCCCGCTCAAACCGGGGGTGGAATCAGCCCCAGCATTTT. The rearrangement joins TRBV16 to TRBJ1-5; D is perhaps TRBD1 (5 bases). The V end was cut by 2 bases, the J end by 4 bases, with 21 bases between. Per germline, CDR1 KGHSY and CDR2 FQNENV. The CDR3 contains 18 residues.

This rearrangement joins TRBV7-9 to TRBJ2-7, with D unclear. The CDR3 totals 12 residues. Looked up from germline, CDR1 is SEHNR and CDR2 is FQNEAQ (reference sequence). V shed 1 base and J shed 9 bases, with 10 bases lying between them. This CDR3 is CASSLDRTVQYF. CDR3 DNA: TGTGCCAGCAGCTTAGATCGTACAGTGCAGTACTTC.

The chain is built from TRBV5-4 and TRBJ2-3, with TRBD2 identical over 8 bases. J lost 2 bases, V lost 0 bases, and 8 bases had no gene match. The CDR3 totals 17 residues. The germline V gene encodes CDR1 SGHNT and CDR2 YYREEE (reference sequence). The CDR3 DNA follows: TGTGCCAGCAGCTTGGCTACGGGGGGGCCGAACACAGATACGCAGTATTTT. Amino acids: CASSLATGGPNTDTQYF.

The rearrangement joins TRBV19 to TRBJ1-1; maybe TRBD1 (6 bases). This CDR3 contains 15 residues. Germline V gives CDR1 LNHDA, CDR2 SQIVND (reference sequence). V lost 3 bases and J 4 bases, leaving 15 bases between the germline ends. CDR3 sequence: CASSIRTGGGTEAFF. CDR3 in DNA: TGTGCCAGTAGTATTCGGACCGGGGGCGGCACTGAAGCTTTCTTT.

This chain uses TRBV29-1 with TRBJ2-5; 8 nucleotides agree with TRBD2. J lost 1 base, V lost 3 bases, and 4 bases had no gene match. The CDR3 runs to 14 residues. Germline CDR1 is SQVTM and CDR2 is ANQGSEA. The CDR3 loop is CSVDGRAGQETQYF. The CDR3, as DNA: TGCAGCGTTGACGGGAGGGCTGGCCAAGAGACCCAGTACTTC.

The J gene is TRBJ1-3, the V gene TRBV19; unclear D gene. The ends were cut back, 5 bases at V and 0 bases at J, with 5 bases in the middle. The germline gives CDR1 LNHDA, CDR2 SQIVND (reference sequence). The CDR3 totals 13 residues. CDR3 bases: TGTGCCAGTAGTCAGGTCTCTGGAAACACCATATATTTT. This gives the protein CASSQVSGNTIYF.

The CDR3 DNA reads as TGTGCCAGCAGCCAAGAGGGGGGATGGCCCACAGATACGCAGTATTTT. As protein: CASSQEGGWPTDTQYF. The chain is built from TRBV4-2 and TRBJ2-3, with D tentatively TRBD2 (6 bases). The CDR3 sequence is 16 residues long. CDR1 is LGHNA and CDR2 is YNFKEQ in the germline V gene. V was pared by 0 bases and J by 2 bases, with 12 bases between.